This TCR beta chain was sequenced for a study of T cell responses to AZD1222 COVID-19 vaccine. Findings of the study overall: Most donors were white British, females outnumbered males, and clonal diversity was possibly underestimated. A rise in Spike-specific TCR breadth and depth followed two AZD1222 doses. Just a handful of AZD1222 recipients were seropositive at baseline. Samples come after the peak T cell response, not at day 14.

A note on this clone: What it binds is unknown.

Some clones are missing from TCRdb's copy, which holds only in-frame ones; the method was immunoSEQ multiplex PCR. The repertoire holds about 190,000 clones, with 85% to 95% as singletons. The sequence derives from an adult in good health. Sequenced material: peripheral blood, taken on day 0 of AZD1222 vaccination.

CDR3 residues: CASSLASGPISEAFF. CDR3 nucleotide sequence: TGTGCCAGCAGCTTAGCGTCGGGTCCCATCTCTGAAGCTTTCTTT. V gene TRBV7-9 combines with J gene TRBJ1-1; D remains unclear. Trimming stripped 0 bases from V and 6 bases from J, with 14 bases between. CDR3 length: 15 amino acids. Germline V lookup: CDR1 SEHNR, CDR2 FQNEAQ (reference sequence).